This TCR beta chain was sequenced in a study of T cell responses to AZD1222 COVID-19 vaccine. Profiling relied on immunoSEQ multiplex PCR, and the TCRdb table lists in-frame clones only, not all of them. Of approximately 190,000 clones listed, almost 95% are singletons. Germline values: CDR1 MDHEN, CDR2 SYDVKM. This CDR3 has 14 amino acids. V was trimmed by 3 bases and J by 1 base, leaving 7 bases between them. The sequence derives from an adult in good health. The chain joins TRBV28 to TRBJ1-3, with D unclear. The starting material was peripheral blood, obtained on day 0 of AZD1222 vaccination. The CDR3 sequence is CASSFGGSGNTIYF. The CDR3 DNA follows: TGTGCCAGCAGTTTTGGTGGGTCTGGAAACACCATATATTTT.